Listed below are T cell receptor beta chains from one sample, sequenced in a study of T cell responses to AZD1222 COVID-19 vaccine. Assay: immunoSEQ multiplex PCR; the TCRdb copy retains only in-frame clones and omits some. Among about 150,000 clones listed, 90% were seen once. This sample comprised peripheral blood, obtained on day 0 of AZD1222 vaccination. The receptor set was obtained from an adult in good health. CDR3s include the opening cysteine and the closing phenylalanine or tryptophan. Each record gives: clone size, V gene, J gene, D gene, CDR3 protein, CDR3 DNA. The D gene is left open where the match is weak. Clone size is not always given. Where it is, it says once, few, many or a class for expanded clones.

abundance: .
v_gene: TRBV4-2
j_gene: TRBJ2-1
d_gene: TRBD2
CDR3aa: CASSPGLDYNEQFF
CDR3nt: TGTGCCAGCAGCCCGGGACTAGACTACAATGAGCAGTTCTTC

abundance: .
v_gene: TRBV9
j_gene: TRBJ2-1
d_gene: .
CDR3aa: CASSLIGLSSYNEQFF
CDR3nt: TGTGCCAGCAGCCTAATTGGACTCAGCTCCTACAATGAGCAGTTCTTC

abundance: .
v_gene: TRBV9
j_gene: TRBJ2-5
d_gene: TRBD2
CDR3aa: CASSVGVSGKETQYF
CDR3nt: TGTGCCAGCAGCGTAGGGGTTAGCGGGAAAGAGACCCAGTACTTC

abundance: once
v_gene: TRBV7-9
j_gene: TRBJ1-3
d_gene: .
CDR3aa: CASSLGSGGDGNTIYF
CDR3nt: TGTGCCAGCAGCTTAGGTAGCGGGGGGGATGGAAACACCATATATTTT

abundance: .
v_gene: TRBV7-2
j_gene: TRBJ2-3
d_gene: .
CDR3aa: CASSYFGGSTDTQYF
CDR3nt: TGTGCCAGCAGCTACTTTGGGGGGAGCACAGATACGCAGTATTTT

abundance: .
v_gene: TRBV19
j_gene: TRBJ2-7
d_gene: .
CDR3aa: CASSFGRTYEQYF
CDR3nt: TGTGCCAGTTCTTTTGGGAGGACCTACGAGCAGTACTTC

abundance: .
v_gene: TRBV7-2
j_gene: TRBJ2-1
d_gene: TRBD2
CDR3aa: CASSPERLAGLSSYNEQFF
CDR3nt: TGTGCCAGCAGCCCCGAGAGACTAGCGGGCTTAAGCTCCTACAATGAGCAGTTCTTC

abundance: .
v_gene: TRBV9
j_gene: TRBJ1-3
d_gene: TRBD1
CDR3aa: CASSRGDRGNTIYF
CDR3nt: TGTGCCAGCAGCCGAGGAGACAGGGGGAACACCATATATTTT

abundance: .
v_gene: TRBV2
j_gene: TRBJ2-1
d_gene: .
CDR3aa: CASSGEPYNEQFF
CDR3nt: TGTGCCAGCAGTGGAGAGCCATACAATGAGCAGTTCTTC

abundance: .
v_gene: TRBV7-2
j_gene: TRBJ2-3
d_gene: TRBD1
CDR3aa: CASSLGVGTGGANTQYF
CDR3nt: TGTGCCAGCAGCTTAGGGGTCGGGACAGGGGGAGCAAATACGCAGTATTTT

abundance: .
v_gene: TRBV9
j_gene: TRBJ2-1
d_gene: TRBD1
CDR3aa: CASSAGTGGIYNEQFF
CDR3nt: TGTGCCAGCAGCGCCGGGACAGGGGGCATCTACAATGAGCAGTTCTTC

abundance: .
v_gene: TRBV28
j_gene: TRBJ2-3
d_gene: .
CDR3aa: CASSSTDTQYF
CDR3nt: TGTGCCAGCAGCAGCACAGATACGCAGTATTTT

abundance: .
v_gene: TRBV7-9
j_gene: TRBJ1-3
d_gene: .
CDR3aa: CASSILGHSTGNTIYF
CDR3nt: TGTGCCAGCAGCATACTGGGACATTCCACTGGAAACACCATATATTTT

abundance: .
v_gene: TRBV9
j_gene: TRBJ1-2
d_gene: .
CDR3aa: CASGGNYGYTF
CDR3nt: TGTGCCAGCGGGGGAAACTATGGCTACACCTTC

abundance: .
v_gene: TRBV15
j_gene: TRBJ2-5
d_gene: .
CDR3aa: CATSNHRNKETQYF
CDR3nt: TGTGCCACCAGCAACCACAGGAATAAAGAGACCCAGTACTTC